This T cell receptor beta chain was captured in a study of cytomegalovirus exposure and HLA in healthy donors. This clone was found once. The target antigen is unknown. The study, taken as a whole, reports: An analysis was carried out at a later point. It showed that HLA-associated TCR beta chains were more clonally expanded than equally common non-associated chains. Under in vitro conditions, a few CMV-associated chains were confirmed as specific for CMV antigens.

The PCR ran on 60 Vbeta and 13 Jbeta primers. Data came from immunoSEQ multiplex PCR; TCRdb stores just in-frame clones and leaves some out. The sample carries fewer than 55,000 clones, 60% to 70% recorded once. The sequencing input was PBMCs. This clonotype originated in a man in his 60s in good health and CMV-seropositive.

The CDR3 DNA sequence: TGTGCCAGCAGCCCCCAACGGGGGGAGGGCCGGAAAAACAATGAGCAGTTCTTC. It translates to CASSPQRGEGRKNNEQFF. V gene TRBV4-2 combines with J gene TRBJ2-1, with TRBD2 matching 7 bases. CDR3 size: 18 residues. CDR1 and CDR2 from the germline V gene are LGHNA and YNFKEQ. The trim removed 4 bases at V and 5 bases at J, leaving 17 bases unmatched.